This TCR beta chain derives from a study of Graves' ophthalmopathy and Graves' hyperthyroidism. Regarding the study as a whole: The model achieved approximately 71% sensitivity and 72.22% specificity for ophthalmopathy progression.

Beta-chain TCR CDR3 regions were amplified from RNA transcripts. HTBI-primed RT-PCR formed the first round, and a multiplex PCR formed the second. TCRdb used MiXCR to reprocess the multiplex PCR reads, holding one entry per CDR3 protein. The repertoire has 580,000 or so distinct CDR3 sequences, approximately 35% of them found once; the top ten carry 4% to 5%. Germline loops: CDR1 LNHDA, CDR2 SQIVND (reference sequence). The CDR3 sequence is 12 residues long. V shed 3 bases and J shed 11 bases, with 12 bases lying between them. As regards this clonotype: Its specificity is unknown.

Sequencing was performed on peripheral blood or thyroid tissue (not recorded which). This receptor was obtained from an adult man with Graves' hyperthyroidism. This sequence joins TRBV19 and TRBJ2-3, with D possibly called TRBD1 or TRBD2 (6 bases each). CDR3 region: CASSMGGYRQYF. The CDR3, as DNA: TGTGCCAGTAGTATGGGGGGCTATAGGCAGTATTTT. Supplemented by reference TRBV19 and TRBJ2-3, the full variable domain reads DGGITQSPKYLFRKEGQNVTLSCEQNLNHDAMYWYRQDPGQGLRLIYYSQIVNDFQKGDIAEGYSVSREKKESFPLTVTSAQKNPTAFYLCASSMGGYRQYFGPGTRLTVL.